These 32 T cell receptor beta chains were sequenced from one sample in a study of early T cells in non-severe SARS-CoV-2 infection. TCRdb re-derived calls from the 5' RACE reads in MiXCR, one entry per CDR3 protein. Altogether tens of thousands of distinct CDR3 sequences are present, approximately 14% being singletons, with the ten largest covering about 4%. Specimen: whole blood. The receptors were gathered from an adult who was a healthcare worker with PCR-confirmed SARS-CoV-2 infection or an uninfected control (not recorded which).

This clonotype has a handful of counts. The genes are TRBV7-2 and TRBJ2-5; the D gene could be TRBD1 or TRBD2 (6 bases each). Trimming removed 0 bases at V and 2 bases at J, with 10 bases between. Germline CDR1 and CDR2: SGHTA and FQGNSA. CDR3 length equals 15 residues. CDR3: CASSLAGGKQETQYF. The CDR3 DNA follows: TGTGCCAGCAGCTTAGCGGGGGGCAAGCAAGAGACCCAGTACTTC.

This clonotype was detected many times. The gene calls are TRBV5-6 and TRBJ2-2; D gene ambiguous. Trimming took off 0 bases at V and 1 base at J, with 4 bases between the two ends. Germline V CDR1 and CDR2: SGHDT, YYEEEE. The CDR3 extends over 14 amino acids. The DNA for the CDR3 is TGTGCCAGCAGCTTGGGACTGAACACCGGGGAGCTGTTTTTT. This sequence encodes CASSLGLNTGELFF. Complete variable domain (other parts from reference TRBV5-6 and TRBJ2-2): DAGVTQSPTHLIKTRGQQVTLRCSPKSGHDTVSWYQQALGQGPQFIFQYYEEEERQRGNFPDRFSGHQFPNYSSELNVNALLLGDSALYLCASSLGLNTGELFFGEGSRLTVL.

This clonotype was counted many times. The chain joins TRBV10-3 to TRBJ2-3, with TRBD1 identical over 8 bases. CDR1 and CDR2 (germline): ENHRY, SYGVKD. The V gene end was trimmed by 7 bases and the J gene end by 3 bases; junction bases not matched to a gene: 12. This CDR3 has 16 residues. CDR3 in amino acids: CAITSTGQGKTDTQYF. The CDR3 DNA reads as TGTGCCATCACCTCCACCGGACAGGGTAAAACAGATACGCAGTATTTT.

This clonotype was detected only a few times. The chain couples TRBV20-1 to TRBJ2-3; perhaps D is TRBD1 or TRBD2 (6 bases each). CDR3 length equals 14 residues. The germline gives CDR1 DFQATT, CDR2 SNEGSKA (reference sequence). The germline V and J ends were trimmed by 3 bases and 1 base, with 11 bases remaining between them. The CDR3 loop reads CSASDRGRTDTQYF. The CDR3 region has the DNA TGCAGTGCTAGTGATCGGGGGCGCACAGATACGCAGTATTTT.

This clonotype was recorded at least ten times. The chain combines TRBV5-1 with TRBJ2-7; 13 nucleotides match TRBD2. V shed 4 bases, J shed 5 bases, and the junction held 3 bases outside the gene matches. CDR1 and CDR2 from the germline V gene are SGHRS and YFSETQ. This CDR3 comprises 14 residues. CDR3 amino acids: CASSTGLAGDEQYF. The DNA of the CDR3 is TGCGCCAGCAGCACCGGACTAGCGGGGGACGAGCAGTACTTC.

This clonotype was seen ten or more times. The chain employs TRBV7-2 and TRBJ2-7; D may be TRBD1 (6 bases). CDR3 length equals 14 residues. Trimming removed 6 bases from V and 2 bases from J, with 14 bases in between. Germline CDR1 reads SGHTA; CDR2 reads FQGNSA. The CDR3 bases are TGTGCCAGCAGACCTCGCCGACAGGCCTACGAGCAGTACTTC. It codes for CASRPRRQAYEQYF.

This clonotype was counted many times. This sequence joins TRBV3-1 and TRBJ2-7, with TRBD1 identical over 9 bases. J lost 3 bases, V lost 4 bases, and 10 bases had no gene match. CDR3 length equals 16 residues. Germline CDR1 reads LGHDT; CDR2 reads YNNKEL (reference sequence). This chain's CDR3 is CASSRTTGTGNYEQYF. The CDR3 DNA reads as TGTGCCAGCAGCCGTACTACCGGGACAGGGAACTACGAGCAGTACTTC.

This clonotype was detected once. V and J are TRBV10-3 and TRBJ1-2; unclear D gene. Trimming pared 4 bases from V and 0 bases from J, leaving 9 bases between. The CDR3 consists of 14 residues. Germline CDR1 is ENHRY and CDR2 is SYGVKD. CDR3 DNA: TGTGCCATCAGTGCCGGGCCGACTAACTATGGCTACACCTTC. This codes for CAISAGPTNYGYTF.

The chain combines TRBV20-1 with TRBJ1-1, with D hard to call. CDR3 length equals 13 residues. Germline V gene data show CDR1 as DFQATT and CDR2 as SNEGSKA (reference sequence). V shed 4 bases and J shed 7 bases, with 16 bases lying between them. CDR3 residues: CSATPNTFGEAFF. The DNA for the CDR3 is TGCAGTGCTACACCAAACACCTTTGGTGAAGCTTTCTTT.

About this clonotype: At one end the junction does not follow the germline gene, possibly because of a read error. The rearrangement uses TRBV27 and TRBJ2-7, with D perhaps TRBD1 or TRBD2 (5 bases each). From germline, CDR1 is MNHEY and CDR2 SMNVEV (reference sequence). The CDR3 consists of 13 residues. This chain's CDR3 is CSSSRGEDYEQYF. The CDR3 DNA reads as TGTTCCAGCAGCCGAGGGGAAGACTACGAGCAGTACTTC.

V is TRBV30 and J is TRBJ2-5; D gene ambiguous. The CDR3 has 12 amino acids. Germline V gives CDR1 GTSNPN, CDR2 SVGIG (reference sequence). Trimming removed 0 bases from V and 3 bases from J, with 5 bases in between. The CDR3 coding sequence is TGTGCCTGGAGTGTGGGTAAAGAGACCCAGTACTTC. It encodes CAWSVGKETQYF.

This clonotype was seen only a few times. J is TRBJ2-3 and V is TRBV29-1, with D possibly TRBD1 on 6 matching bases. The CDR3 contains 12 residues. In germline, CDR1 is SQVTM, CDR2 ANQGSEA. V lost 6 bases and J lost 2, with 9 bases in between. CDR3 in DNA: TGCAGCGTATACAGGGCCACAGATACGCAGTATTTT. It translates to CSVYRATDTQYF.

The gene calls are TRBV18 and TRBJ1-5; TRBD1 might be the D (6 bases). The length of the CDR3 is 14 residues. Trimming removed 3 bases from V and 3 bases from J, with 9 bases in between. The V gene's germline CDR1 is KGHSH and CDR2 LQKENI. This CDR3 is CASSPRDTNQPQHF. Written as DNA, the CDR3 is TGTGCCAGCTCACCTAGGGACACCAATCAGCCCCAGCATTTT.

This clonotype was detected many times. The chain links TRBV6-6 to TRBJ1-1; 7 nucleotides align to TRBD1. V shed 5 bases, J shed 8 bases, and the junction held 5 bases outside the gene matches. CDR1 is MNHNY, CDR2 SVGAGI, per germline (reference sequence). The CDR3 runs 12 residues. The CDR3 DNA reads TGTGCCAGCAGTCCCAGACAGGGCGAAGCTTTCTTT. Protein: CASSPRQGEAFF.

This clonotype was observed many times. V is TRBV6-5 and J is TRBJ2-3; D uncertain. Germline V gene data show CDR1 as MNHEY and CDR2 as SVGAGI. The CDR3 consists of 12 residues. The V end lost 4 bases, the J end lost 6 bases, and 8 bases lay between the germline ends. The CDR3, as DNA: TGTGCCAGCAGTTCGTCTCGGGATACGCAGTATTTT. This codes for CASSSSRDTQYF.

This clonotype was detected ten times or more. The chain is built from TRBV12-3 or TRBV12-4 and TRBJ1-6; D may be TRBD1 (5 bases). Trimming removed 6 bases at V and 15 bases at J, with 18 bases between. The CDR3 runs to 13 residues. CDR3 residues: CASSLPQGRLLHF. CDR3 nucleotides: TGTGCCAGCAGCCTACCCCAGGGAAGACTCCTCCACTTT.

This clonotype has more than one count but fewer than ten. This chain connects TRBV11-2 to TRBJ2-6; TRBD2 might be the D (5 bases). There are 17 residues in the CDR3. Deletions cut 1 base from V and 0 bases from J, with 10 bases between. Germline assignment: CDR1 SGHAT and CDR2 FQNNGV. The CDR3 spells CASSLVGRSSGANVLTF. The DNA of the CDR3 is TGTGCCAGCAGCTTAGTAGGGAGAAGCTCTGGGGCCAACGTCCTGACTTTC.

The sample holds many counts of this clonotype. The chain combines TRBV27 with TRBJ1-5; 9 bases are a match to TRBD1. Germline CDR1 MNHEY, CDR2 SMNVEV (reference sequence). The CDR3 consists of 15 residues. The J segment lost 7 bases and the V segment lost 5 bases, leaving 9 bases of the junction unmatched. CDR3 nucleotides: TGTGCCAGCAGTCTCTCCGGGACAGGGAACCAGCCCCAGCATTTT. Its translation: CASSLSGTGNQPQHF.

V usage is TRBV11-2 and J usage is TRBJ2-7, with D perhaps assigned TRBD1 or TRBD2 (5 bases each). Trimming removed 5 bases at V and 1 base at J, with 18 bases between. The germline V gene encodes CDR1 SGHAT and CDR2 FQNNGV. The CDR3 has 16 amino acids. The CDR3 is CASSPPYGTGSYEQYF. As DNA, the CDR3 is TGTGCCAGCAGCCCACCCTATGGGACCGGATCCTACGAGCAGTACTTC.

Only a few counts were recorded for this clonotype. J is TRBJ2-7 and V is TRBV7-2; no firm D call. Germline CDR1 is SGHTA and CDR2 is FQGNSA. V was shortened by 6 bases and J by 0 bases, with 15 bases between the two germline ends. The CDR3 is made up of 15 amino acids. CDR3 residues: CASRTQPQSSYEQYF. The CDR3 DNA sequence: TGTGCCAGCAGGACCCAACCACAGAGCTCCTACGAGCAGTACTTC.

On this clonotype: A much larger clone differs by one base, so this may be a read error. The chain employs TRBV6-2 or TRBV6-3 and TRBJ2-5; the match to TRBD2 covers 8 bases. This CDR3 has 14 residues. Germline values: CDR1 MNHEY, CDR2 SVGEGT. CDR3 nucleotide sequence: TGTGCCAGCAGTTTTTGGACTAGCCAAGAGACCCAGCACTTC. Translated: CASSFWTSQETQHF.

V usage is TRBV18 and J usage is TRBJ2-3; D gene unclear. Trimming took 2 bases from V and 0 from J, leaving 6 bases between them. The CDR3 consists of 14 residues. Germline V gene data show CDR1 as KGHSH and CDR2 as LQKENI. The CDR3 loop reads CASSPESSTDTQYF. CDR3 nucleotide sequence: TGTGCCAGCTCACCAGAGTCTAGCACAGATACGCAGTATTTT.

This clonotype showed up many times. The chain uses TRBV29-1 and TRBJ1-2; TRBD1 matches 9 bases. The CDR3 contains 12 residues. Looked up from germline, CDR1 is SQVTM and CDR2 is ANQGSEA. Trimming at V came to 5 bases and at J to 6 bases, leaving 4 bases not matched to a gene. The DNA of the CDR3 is TGCAGCGTTCGGGGGACAGGGAATGGCTACACCTTC. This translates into CSVRGTGNGYTF.

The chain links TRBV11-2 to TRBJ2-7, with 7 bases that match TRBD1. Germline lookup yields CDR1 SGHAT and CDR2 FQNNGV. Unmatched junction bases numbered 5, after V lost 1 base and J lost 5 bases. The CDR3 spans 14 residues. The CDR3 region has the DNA TGTGCCAGCAGCTTAGGTTCAACAGGGGACGAGCAGTACTTC. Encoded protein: CASSLGSTGDEQYF. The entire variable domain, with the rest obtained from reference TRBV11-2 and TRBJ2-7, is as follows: EAGVAQSPRYKIIEKRQSVAFWCNPISGHATLYWYQQILGQGPKLLIQFQNNGVVDDSQLPKDRFSAERLKGVDSTLKIQPAKLEDSAVYLCASSLGSTGDEQYFGPGTRLTVT.

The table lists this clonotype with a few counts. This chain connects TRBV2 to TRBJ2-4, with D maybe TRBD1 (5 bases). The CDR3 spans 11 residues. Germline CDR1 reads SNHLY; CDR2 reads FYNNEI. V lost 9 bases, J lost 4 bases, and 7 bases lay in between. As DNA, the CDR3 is TGTGCCAGTACAGGAAAAAACATTCAGTACTTC. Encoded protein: CASTGKNIQYF. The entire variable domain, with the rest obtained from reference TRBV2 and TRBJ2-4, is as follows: EPEVTQTPSHQVTQMGQEVILRCVPISNHLYFYWYRQILGQKVEFLVSFYNNEISEKSEIFDDQFSVERPDGSNFTLKIRSTKLEDSAMYFCASTGKNIQYFGAGTRLSVL.

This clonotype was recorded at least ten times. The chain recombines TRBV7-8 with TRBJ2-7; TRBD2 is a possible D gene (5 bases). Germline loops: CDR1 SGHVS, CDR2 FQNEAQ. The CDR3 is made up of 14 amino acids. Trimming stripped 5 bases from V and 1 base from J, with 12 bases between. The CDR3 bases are TGTGCCAGCAGCGAAGGACTGGGGTCCTACGAGCAGTACTTC. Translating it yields CASSEGLGSYEQYF. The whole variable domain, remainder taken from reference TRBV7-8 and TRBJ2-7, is GAGVSQSPRYKVAKRGQDVALRCDPISGHVSLFWYQQALGQGPEFLTYFQNEAQLDKSGLPSDRFFAERPEGSVSTLKIQRTQQEDSAVYLCASSEGLGSYEQYFGPGTRLTVT.

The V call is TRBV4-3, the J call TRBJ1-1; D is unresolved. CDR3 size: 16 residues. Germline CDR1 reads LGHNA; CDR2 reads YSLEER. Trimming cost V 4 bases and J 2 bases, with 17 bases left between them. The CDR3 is CASSPTSGSLNTEAFF. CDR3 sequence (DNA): TGCGCCAGCAGCCCTACTTCCGGGTCTCTTAACACTGAAGCTTTCTTT.

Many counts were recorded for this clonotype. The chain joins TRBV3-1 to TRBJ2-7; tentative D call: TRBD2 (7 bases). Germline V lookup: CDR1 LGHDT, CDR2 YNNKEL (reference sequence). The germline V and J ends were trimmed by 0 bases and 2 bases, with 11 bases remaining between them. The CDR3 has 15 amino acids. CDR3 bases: TGTGCCAGCAGCCAAGAAGGCGGGGGCCCCTACGAGCAGTACTTC. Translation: CASSQEGGGPYEQYF.

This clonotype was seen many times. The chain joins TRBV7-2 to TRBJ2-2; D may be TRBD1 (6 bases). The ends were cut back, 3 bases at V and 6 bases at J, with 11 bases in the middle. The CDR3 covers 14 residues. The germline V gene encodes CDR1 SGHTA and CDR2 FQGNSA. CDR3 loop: CASSLTGSPGELFF. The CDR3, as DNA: TGTGCCAGCAGCTTGACAGGCTCACCCGGGGAGCTGTTTTTT.

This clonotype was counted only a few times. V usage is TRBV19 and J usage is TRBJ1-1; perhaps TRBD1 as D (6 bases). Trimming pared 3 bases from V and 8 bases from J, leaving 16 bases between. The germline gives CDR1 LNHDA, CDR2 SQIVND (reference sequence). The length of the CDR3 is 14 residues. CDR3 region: CASSMPGAAEEAFF. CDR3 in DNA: TGTGCCAGTAGTATGCCGGGGGCGGCGGAGGAAGCTTTCTTT. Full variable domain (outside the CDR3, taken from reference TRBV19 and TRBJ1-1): DGGITQSPKYLFRKEGQNVTLSCEQNLNHDAMYWYRQDPGQGLRLIYYSQIVNDFQKGDIAEGYSVSREKKESFPLTVTSAQKNPTAFYLCASSMPGAAEEAFFGQGTRLTVV.

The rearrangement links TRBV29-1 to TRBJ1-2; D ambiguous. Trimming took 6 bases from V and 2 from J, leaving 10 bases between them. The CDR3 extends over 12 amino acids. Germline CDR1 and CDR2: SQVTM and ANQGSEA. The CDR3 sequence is CSVAQTNYGYTF. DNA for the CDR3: TGCAGCGTAGCGCAAACAAACTATGGCTACACCTTC.

In DNA, the CDR3 is TGTGCCAGCAGCTCACTAGGGGGCCAGACCGGGGAGCTGTTTTTT. This sequence encodes CASSSLGGQTGELFF. The chain joins TRBV7-2 to TRBJ2-2, with TRBD1 matching over 7 bases. The CDR3 length is 15 residues. The junction had 7 bases not matched to a gene; V was cut back by 4 bases and J by 5 bases. Germline V gene sequence: CDR1 SGHTA, CDR2 FQGNSA.